Given below is one TCR beta chain in context. The antigen remains undetermined. A junction end diverges from the germline sequence, so it may reflect a read error. The source of the sample is a study of neurological immune-mediated disorders. Sequencing runs each generated in excess of 190 million TCR-beta sequences derived from 15-18 subjects. TCRdb redid the calling of the 5' RACE reads with MiXCR, one entry per CDR3 protein. The sample includes 36,000 or so distinct CDR3 sequences, about 9.3% seen only once; the top ten take 6.6%. The CDR3 extends over 11 amino acids. Points from the study as a whole: Sharing of CDR3 amino acid sequences among expanded clones across subjects was absent, suggesting private repertoires in all groups. The greatest TCR clonal expansion occurred in HTLV-1-associated myelopathy and the least in multiple sclerosis, which fell below healthy controls.

The unsorted libraries originated from 2 million PBMCs that had been stored at -80 C. The TCR sequence derives from a woman aged 25 to 39 with HTLV-1-associated myelopathy (HAM/TSP). The V and J genes are TRBV12-3 or TRBV12-4 and TRBJ2-7; a weak D match, TRBD1 (5 bases). Material for sequencing was PBMCs. The CDR3 DNA reads as TGTGCCAGCAGTTTAGGTTCCGGACACCGCTTC. Translated, it gives CASSLGSGHRF.